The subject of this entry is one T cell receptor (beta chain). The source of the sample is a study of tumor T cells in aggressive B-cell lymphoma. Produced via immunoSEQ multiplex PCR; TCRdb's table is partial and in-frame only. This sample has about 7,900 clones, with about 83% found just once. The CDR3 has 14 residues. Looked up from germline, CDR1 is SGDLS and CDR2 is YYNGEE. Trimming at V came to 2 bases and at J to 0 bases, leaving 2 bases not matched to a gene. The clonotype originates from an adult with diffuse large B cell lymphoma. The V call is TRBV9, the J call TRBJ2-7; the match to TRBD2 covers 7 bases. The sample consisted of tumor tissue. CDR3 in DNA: TGTGCCAGCAGCGTCGGGACTAACTCCTACGAGCAGTACTTC. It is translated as CASSVGTNSYEQYF.